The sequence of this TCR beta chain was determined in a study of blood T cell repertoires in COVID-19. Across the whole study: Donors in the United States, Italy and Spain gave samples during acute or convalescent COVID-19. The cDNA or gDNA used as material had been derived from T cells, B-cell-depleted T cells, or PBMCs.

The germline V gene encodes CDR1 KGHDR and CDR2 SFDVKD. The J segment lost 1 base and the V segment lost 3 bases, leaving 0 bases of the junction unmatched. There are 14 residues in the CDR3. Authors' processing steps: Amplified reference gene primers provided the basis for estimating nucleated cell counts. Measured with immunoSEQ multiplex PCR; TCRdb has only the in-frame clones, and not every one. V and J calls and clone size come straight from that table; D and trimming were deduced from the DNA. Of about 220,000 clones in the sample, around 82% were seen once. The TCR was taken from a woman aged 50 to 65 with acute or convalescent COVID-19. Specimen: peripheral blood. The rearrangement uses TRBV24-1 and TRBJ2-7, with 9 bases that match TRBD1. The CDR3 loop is CATSDGQGSYEQYF. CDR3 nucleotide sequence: TGTGCCACCAGTGATGGACAGGGGTCCTACGAGCAGTACTTC.